These 26 T cell receptor beta chains came from one sample sequenced in a study of blood T cell repertoires in COVID-19. Libraries were prepared by immunoSEQ multiplex PCR; TCRdb keeps only in-frame clonotypes and omits some of them. The repertoire holds roughly 220,000 clones, approximately 81% seen once, with about 20% in the top ten. The sequenced sample was peripheral blood. The receptor source for this set is a man aged 30 to 39 with active or convalescent COVID-19.

The rearrangement uses TRBV15 and TRBJ1-1, with a weak D call TRBD1 (6 bases). This CDR3 contains 15 residues. CDR1 is LNHNV and CDR2 is YYDKDF in the germline V gene (reference sequence). Between the trimmed V and J ends, which lost 5 bases and 2 bases, there was a span of 15 bases. CDR3 DNA sequence: TGTGCCACCAGCGGCCTGGGGGCTACTAACACTGAAGCTTTCTTT. Protein: CATSGLGATNTEAFF.

The V call is TRBV7-2, the J call TRBJ1-1; no firm D call. V was shortened by 7 bases and J by 4 bases, with 10 bases between the two germline ends. This CDR3 comprises 12 residues. Germline assignment: CDR1 SGHTA and CDR2 FQGNSA. Here the CDR3 reads CASNPGGTEAFF. CDR3 DNA: TGTGCCAGCAACCCAGGAGGCACTGAAGCTTTCTTT.

This chain joins TRBV7-6 and TRBJ2-7; D is perhaps TRBD1 (6 bases). From germline, CDR1 is SGHVS and CDR2 FNYEAQ. The length of the CDR3 is 14 residues. V was clipped by 5 bases and J by 2 bases, with 13 bases between them. The CDR3 loop reads CASSLRTAAYEQYF. The CDR3 nucleotides read TGTGCCAGCAGCCTCCGGACAGCCGCCTACGAGCAGTACTTC.

This chain connects TRBV28 to TRBJ2-3; no reliable D call. The CDR3 has 12 residues. V was trimmed by 5 bases and J by 8 bases, leaving 11 bases between them. Looked up from germline, CDR1 is MDHEN and CDR2 is SYDVKM. The CDR3 nucleotides are TGTGCCAGCAGTACCTTAAGAGGTACGCAGTATTTT. Residues: CASSTLRGTQYF.

The chain joins TRBV19 to TRBJ2-2; D not certain. CDR3 length equals 14 residues. Germline V gives CDR1 LNHDA, CDR2 SQIVND (reference sequence). Trimming pared 2 bases from V and 5 bases from J, leaving 9 bases between. The CDR3 DNA reads TGTGCCAGTAGTATAAGCCGTGGTACCGGGGAGCTGTTTTTT. Protein product: CASSISRGTGELFF.

The chain links TRBV18 to TRBJ1-1; weak D call: TRBD1 (6 bases). Trimming removed 3 bases at V and 4 bases at J, with 15 bases between. The CDR3 length is 15 residues. Germline values: CDR1 KGHSH, CDR2 LQKENI. The CDR3 DNA is TGTGCCAGCTCACCTACAGGGCCGGGTCGCACTGAAGCTTTCTTT. Encoded protein: CASSPTGPGRTEAFF. The variable domain in full, completed from reference TRBV18 and TRBJ1-1, reads NAGVMQNPRHLVRRRGQEARLRCSPMKGHSHVYWYRQLPEEGLKFMVYLQKENIIDESGMPKERFSAEFPKEGPSILRIQQVVRGDSAAYFCASSPTGPGRTEAFFGQGTRLTVV.

The chain combines TRBV6-5 with TRBJ1-2; perhaps TRBD1 as D (5 bases). CDR3 length: 15 amino acids. Germline CDR1 reads MNHEY; CDR2 reads SVGAGI. V was pared by 2 bases and J by 5 bases, with 15 bases between. The CDR3 bases are TGTGCCAGCAGTTACAAGGGGATCGGAGGGTATGGCTACACCTTC. This encodes CASSYKGIGGYGYTF.

The chain couples TRBV28 to TRBJ2-7, with 8 bases identical to TRBD1. Trimming at V came to 5 bases and at J to 6 bases, leaving 9 bases not matched to a gene. The CDR3 sequence is 14 residues long. The V gene's germline CDR1 is MDHEN and CDR2 SYDVKM. The CDR3 DNA follows: TGTGCCAGCAGTCTCGGGACAGGTCAGCGCGAGCAGTACTTC. Translation: CASSLGTGQREQYF.

V and J are TRBV4-3 and TRBJ2-1; 7 nucleotides match TRBD2. The germline gives CDR1 LGHNA, CDR2 YSLEER. V dropped 4 bases and J dropped 10; count of bases not matched to a gene: 13. The CDR3 runs to 15 residues. CDR3 sequence: CASSLLALGKREQFF. CDR3 bases: TGCGCCAGCAGCCTACTAGCGCTTGGAAAAAGGGAGCAGTTCTTC.

This chain connects TRBV29-1 to TRBJ1-1; 7 bases are a match to TRBD1. The CDR3 consists of 14 residues. The germline CDR1 and CDR2 sequences are SQVTM and ANQGSEA. The junction had 8 bases not matched to a gene; V was cut back by 4 bases and J by 3 bases. The CDR3 DNA is TGCAGCGTTGGGACCAGACAGGGAGACACTGAAGCTTTCTTT. It encodes CSVGTRQGDTEAFF.

The V and J genes are TRBV28 and TRBJ1-1; 10 bases fit TRBD1. Unmatched junction bases numbered 4, after V lost 5 bases and J lost 4 bases. The CDR3 extends over 14 amino acids. Germline-derived CDR1 and CDR2 are MDHEN and SYDVKM. CDR3 amino acids: CASSTDRGRTEAFF. The CDR3 DNA reads as TGTGCCAGCAGTACAGACAGGGGGCGCACTGAAGCTTTCTTT.

The chain recombines TRBV20-1 with TRBJ2-3, with a possible D match to TRBD1 (6 bases). The CDR3 sequence is 15 residues long. Trimming took 3 bases from V and 0 from J, leaving 13 bases between them. CDR1 is DFQATT and CDR2 is SNEGSKA in the germline V gene (reference sequence). The CDR3 loop reads CSASLAGASTDTQYF. CDR3 sequence (DNA): TGCAGTGCTAGTCTGGCAGGGGCTAGCACAGATACGCAGTATTTT.

CDR3 bases: TGTGCCAGCAGCAGACAGGGGGGCGAGCAGTACTTC. Its translation: CASSRQGGEQYF. The chain couples TRBV11-3 to TRBJ2-7; 9 bases line up with TRBD1. Trimming removed 5 bases from V and 6 bases from J; junction bases left unmatched: 2. This CDR3 has 12 amino acids. The V gene's germline CDR1 is SGHNT and CDR2 YENEEA.

The V and J genes are TRBV28 and TRBJ1-2, with 10 nucleotides matching TRBD1. Germline values: CDR1 MDHEN, CDR2 SYDVKM. The CDR3 length is 17 residues. Trimming took 6 bases from V and 1 from J; bases not matched to a gene: 11. The CDR3 sequence: CASSWGTGDRLNYGYTF. CDR3 sequence (DNA): TGTGCCAGCAGCTGGGGGACAGGGGATAGGCTTAACTATGGCTACACCTTC.

A few counts support this clone. V is TRBV28 and J is TRBJ1-5, with no clear D. Germline V gene sequence: CDR1 MDHEN, CDR2 SYDVKM. Trimming pared 2 bases from V and 3 bases from J, leaving 11 bases between. This CDR3 is built from 15 residues. The CDR3 reads CASSLKGAYNQPQHF. The CDR3 nucleotides are TGTGCCAGCAGTTTAAAGGGAGCCTACAATCAGCCCCAGCATTTT.

The chain uses TRBV27 and TRBJ1-1, with a weak D call TRBD1 (5 bases). This CDR3 has 14 amino acids. Germline V lookup: CDR1 MNHEY, CDR2 SMNVEV (reference sequence). V lost 6 bases and J lost 2, with 13 bases in between. The CDR3 sequence is CASSRPGLNTEAFF. For the CDR3, the DNA is TGTGCCAGCAGCCGACCGGGACTAAACACTGAAGCTTTCTTT.

This rearrangement joins TRBV5-4 to TRBJ1-3; D remains ambiguous. V was cut by 2 bases and J by 4 bases, with 7 bases left in between. The germline CDR1 and CDR2 sequences are SGHNT and YYREEE (reference sequence). The CDR3 is 13 residues long. The CDR3 reads CASSFGRGNTIYF. The CDR3 DNA follows: TGTGCCAGCAGCTTTGGCAGGGGAAACACCATATATTTT.

This clone was seen just once. This chain connects TRBV6-5 to TRBJ2-7, with no clear D. Germline V gene lookup returns CDR1 MNHEY and CDR2 SVGAGI. The CDR3 has 12 residues. V was pared by 6 bases and J by 6 bases, with 12 bases between. CDR3 residues: CASRSEAREQYF. CDR3 sequence (DNA): TGTGCCAGCAGGTCAGAGGCGCGCGAGCAGTACTTC.

This chain links TRBV4-2 with TRBJ2-4, with 7 positions matching TRBD1. The V gene end was trimmed by 1 base and the J gene end by 1 base; junction bases not matched to a gene: 10. This CDR3 is built from 18 residues. Germline CDR1 is LGHNA and CDR2 is YNFKEQ. The CDR3 here is CASSQVYMTGRAKNIQYF. The CDR3 DNA sequence: TGTGCCAGCAGCCAAGTCTATATGACAGGGCGGGCCAAAAACATTCAGTACTTC.

The chain is built from TRBV4-1 and TRBJ2-3; 10 bases match TRBD2. V was clipped by 4 bases and J by 6 bases; unmatched bases: 10. CDR1 is MGHRA, CDR2 YSYEKL, per germline. This CDR3 region has 16 residues. The CDR3 DNA reads TGCGCCAGCAGCCCACCGGGACTAGCGAATTCTGATACGCAGTATTTT. Protein sequence: CASSPPGLANSDTQYF.

CDR3 coding DNA: TGTGCCAGTTTCCCCGGGACAGGGCGAGAAAAACTGTTTTTT. It yields the protein CASFPGTGREKLFF. This chain joins TRBV19 and TRBJ1-4; 9 nucleotides line up with TRBD1. Trimming cost V 8 bases and J 8 bases; bases outside gene matches: 9. CDR1 and CDR2 (germline): LNHDA, SQIVND (reference sequence). There are 14 residues in the CDR3.

This chain links TRBV6-5 with TRBJ2-7, with 13 nucleotides matching TRBD2. Germline CDR1 is MNHEY and CDR2 is SVGAGI. CDR3 length: 15 amino acids. V was pared by 4 bases and J by 6 bases, with 6 bases of the junction left unmatched. The CDR3: CASSSRTSGRSEQYF. CDR3 DNA: TGTGCCAGCAGTTCTCGGACTAGCGGGAGAAGCGAGCAGTACTTC.

The rearrangement uses TRBV29-1 and TRBJ1-4; 7 nucleotides line up with TRBD1. The V segment lost 4 bases and the J segment 7 bases; nucleotides outside the gene matches: 12. Germline CDR1 reads SQVTM; CDR2 reads ANQGSEA. The CDR3 covers 15 residues. The DNA of the CDR3 is TGCAGCGTTGCCCGAAGACAGGGCCCTGGTGAAAAACTGTTTTTT. Protein: CSVARRQGPGEKLFF.

This rearrangement joins TRBV19 to TRBJ2-1, with TRBD2 matching over 7 bases. After removal of 9 bases from V and 2 bases from J, the junction contained 4 bases not matched to a gene. Germline CDR1 is LNHDA and CDR2 is SQIVND (reference sequence). The CDR3 has 13 amino acids. CDR3 in amino acids: CASAGTTYNEQFF. The CDR3 DNA sequence: TGTGCCAGCGCCGGGACTACCTACAATGAGCAGTTCTTC.

The J gene is TRBJ2-7, the V gene TRBV18; the match to TRBD2 covers 8 bases. J gave up 5 bases and V 5 bases, and 8 bases lay outside the gene matches. The germline V gene has CDR1 KGHSH and CDR2 LQKENI. The CDR3 sequence is 14 residues long. The CDR3 DNA sequence: TGTGCCAGCTCAGCGTCAGCGGGAGTTGACGAGCAGTACTTC. It encodes CASSASAGVDEQYF.

The chain is built from TRBV11-2 and TRBJ2-7; 10 positions match TRBD2. The J segment lost 5 bases and the V segment lost 0 bases, leaving 7 bases of the junction unmatched. CDR3 size: 16 residues. The germline V gene encodes CDR1 SGHAT and CDR2 FQNNGV. The CDR3 bases are TGTGCCAGCAGCTTAGATATAGCGGGGGGCGTCCACGAGCAGTACTTC. Translating gives CASSLDIAGGVHEQYF.